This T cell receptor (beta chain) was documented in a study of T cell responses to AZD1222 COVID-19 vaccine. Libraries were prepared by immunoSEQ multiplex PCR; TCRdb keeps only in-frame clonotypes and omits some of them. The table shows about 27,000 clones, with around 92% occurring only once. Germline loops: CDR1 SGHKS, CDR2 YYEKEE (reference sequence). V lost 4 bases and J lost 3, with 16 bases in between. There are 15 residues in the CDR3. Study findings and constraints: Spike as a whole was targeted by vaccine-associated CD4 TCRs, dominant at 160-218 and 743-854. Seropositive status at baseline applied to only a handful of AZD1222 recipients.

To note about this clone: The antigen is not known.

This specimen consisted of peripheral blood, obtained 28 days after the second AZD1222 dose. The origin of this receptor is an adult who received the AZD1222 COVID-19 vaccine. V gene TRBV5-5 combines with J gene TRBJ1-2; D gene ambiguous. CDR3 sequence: CASSRSDGKDYGYTF. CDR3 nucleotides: TGTGCCAGCAGCAGGTCGGACGGAAAAGACTATGGCTACACCTTC.